The clone carrying this T cell receptor beta chain was seen a single time. This sample stems from a study of blood T cell repertoires in COVID-19. Looking at the study overall: Material from acute and convalescent COVID-19 was sourced from the United States, Italy and Spain.

In the authors' methods: Estimation of nucleated cell counts relied on the amplification of reference gene primers. The repertoire was sequenced with immunoSEQ multiplex PCR; TCRdb's copy has only in-frame clones and lacks some. The V and J calls and the clone size are those of that table, but D and trimming were determined from the DNA. Altogether 200,000 to 250,000 clones are present, about 86% being singletons, with the ten largest covering 5.5% to 8%. The clonotype comes from a man between 60 and 75 years old with acute or convalescent COVID-19. Sequenced: peripheral blood.

In DNA, the CDR3 is TGTGCCACCAGCAGAGGCCCAGGGGGGACAGGGGTTCCCTACGAGCAGTACTTC. Residues: CATSRGPGGTGVPYEQYF. The chain joins TRBV15 to TRBJ2-7; 10 bases are shared with TRBD1. V lost 1 base to trimming and J lost 2 bases; unmatched junction nucleotides: 11. Germline lookup yields CDR1 LNHNV and CDR2 YYDKDF (reference sequence). The CDR3 loop spans 18 amino acids.